This T cell receptor (beta chain) was identified during a study of somatic mutations in cytotoxic T cells in rheumatoid arthritis. Whole-study findings and limits: CD8+ T cells showed clonality that did not differ significantly between patients with rheumatoid arthritis and age-matched healthy controls. Only rheumatoid arthritis patients, not healthy controls, showed CD8+ clonality increasing with age. Unknown were the antigen targets of the expanded CD8+ clones.

V lost 6 bases to trimming and J lost 3 bases, with 9 bases between them. The CDR3 spans 13 residues. Germline V gene data show CDR1 as MNHEY and CDR2 as SMNVEV (reference sequence). The assay was immunoSEQ multiplex PCR, and TCRdb's table has in-frame clones only and misses some. There are roughly 20,000 clones in the sample; 70% to 80% occur only once, and roughly 5.2% lies in the top ten. Concerning this clone: The antigen remains unidentified.

Isolation of the CD4+ and CD8+ populations was accomplished via positive magnetic bead selection, with purity assessed by flow cytometry. The chain joins TRBV27 to TRBJ1-5; maybe TRBD1 (5 bases). Source material: CD8+ T cells sorted from blood. The clonotype originates from a man aged 60 to 69 in good health. The CDR3 coding sequence is TGTGCCAGCAGCCGACAGCCCAATCAGCCCCAGCATTTT. Translating it yields CASSRQPNQPQHF.